These T cell receptor beta chains were read from a single sample in a study of CD8+ T cells in alopecia areata. Produced via immunoSEQ multiplex PCR; TCRdb's table is partial and in-frame only. The profile covers 200,000 or so clones, with roughly 60% appearing a single time and 5.5% taken by the ten largest. Sequencing was performed on CD4+ T cells sorted from blood, taken at week 24, from a patient treated with tofacitinib. All receptors derive from a human donor with alopecia areata. The CDR3 runs from the conserved cysteine through the conserved F or W. A D gene is named only where the DNA matches it firmly. Some rows mark clone size as missing; the rest say once, few, many or name a class of expanded clone.

CDR3nt,CDR3aa,j_gene,d_gene,abundance,v_gene
TGTGCCAGCAGCTTAGATCAGGGTAACCAGCCCCAGCATTTT,CASSLDQGNQPQHF,TRBJ1-5,NA,NA,TRBV11-2
TGCAGCGGGGTGGCAGATACCTACGAGCAGTACTTC,CSGVADTYEQYF,TRBJ2-7,NA,NA,TRBV29-1
TGTGCCTGGAGAAAGGGGAACACCGGGGAGCTGTTTTTT,CAWRKGNTGELFF,TRBJ2-2,NA,few,TRBV30
TGTGCCAGCAGTGTAACTAGCGATGAGCAGTTCTTC,CASSVTSDEQFF,TRBJ2-1,TRBD2,few,TRBV7-2
TGTGCCAGCAGTTCTAGACGGGACAGTCCTTATGGCTACACCTTC,CASSSRRDSPYGYTF,TRBJ1-2,TRBD1,few,TRBV6-5
TGCGCCAGCAGCTTGATCGGGGGACCCGGAAACACCATATATTTT,CASSLIGGPGNTIYF,TRBJ1-3,NA,NA,TRBV5-1
TGTGCCTGGAGTCCAACTTACAATGAGCAGTTCTTC,CAWSPTYNEQFF,TRBJ2-1,NA,NA,TRBV30
TGTGCCAGCAGTTTCAACAGGGTTGAAGCTTTCTTT,CASSFNRVEAFF,TRBJ1-1,NA,NA,TRBV27
TGTGCCTGGTTAGCGGGGGGCACTGAAGCTTTCTTT,CAWLAGGTEAFF,TRBJ1-1,NA,NA,TRBV30
TGTGCCTGGAGTCTCCTCAACGCTGGCTACACCTTC,CAWSLLNAGYTF,TRBJ1-2,NA,few,TRBV30
TGCAGTGCTAGCAGGATCGAGACCCAGTACTTC,CSASRIETQYF,TRBJ2-5,NA,few,TRBV20-1
TGTGCCAGCAGCTTCACAGGGAGGGAGGATGAAAAACTGTTTTTT,CASSFTGREDEKLFF,TRBJ1-4,NA,NA,TRBV5-4
TGTGCCAGCAGCCCGGGCCGACAGGTAGACTATGGCTACACCTTC,CASSPGRQVDYGYTF,TRBJ1-2,NA,NA,TRBV9
TGTGCCAGCAGTGAAAGTTCGGGACAGGGTTCAGATACGCAGTATTTT,CASSESSGQGSDTQYF,TRBJ2-3,TRBD1,NA,TRBV2
TGTGCCAGCAGCGCAGGGACAGGGGGCTACAATGAGCAGTTCTTC,CASSAGTGGYNEQFF,TRBJ2-1,TRBD1,few,TRBV7-9
TGTGCCAGCAGGGGAGAAGAATCCTATGGCTACACCTTC,CASRGEESYGYTF,TRBJ1-2,NA,NA,TRBV6-5
TGTGCCAGCAGGGACAGTTGGTCTCGGTACGAGCAGTACTTC,CASRDSWSRYEQYF,TRBJ2-7,NA,NA,TRBV7-2
TGTGCCTGGAGCCCCCTATACAGGGGAGGATATGGCTACACCTTC,CAWSPLYRGGYGYTF,TRBJ1-2,TRBD1,NA,TRBV30
TGCGCCAGCAGCCAAGATGGGGGACAGGGGGCCGATGAGCAGTTCTTC,CASSQDGGQGADEQFF,TRBJ2-1,TRBD1,NA,TRBV4-3
TGCAGCGTTGGCGGCCTTGGGGCCAACGTCCTGACTTTC,CSVGGLGANVLTF,TRBJ2-6,NA,NA,TRBV29-1
TGCGCCAGCAGCTTGCAGGCAGGGGACTATGGCTACACCTTC,CASSLQAGDYGYTF,TRBJ1-2,NA,few,TRBV5-1
TGTGCCAGCAGCTTAGCGCGAGAGGATACGCAGTATTTT,CASSLAREDTQYF,TRBJ2-3,NA,NA,TRBV7-2
TGTGCCAGCAGCTTACGAGACTGGACCTACGAGCAGTACTTC,CASSLRDWTYEQYF,TRBJ2-7,NA,NA,TRBV13
TGCGCCAGCAGCCGTACGCCGGGGGTACTAGGAAACACCATATATTTT,CASSRTPGVLGNTIYF,TRBJ1-3,NA,NA,TRBV4-1
TGTGCCAGCAGCCTTCCAGGGGAGGTTTCACCCCTCCACTTT,CASSLPGEVSPLHF,TRBJ1-6,NA,NA,TRBV9
TGTGCCAGCAGCTTGGAAGCGTTCACGAGTACATGGCAGTATTTT,CASSLEAFTSTWQYF,TRBJ2-3,NA,once,TRBV5-6
TGTGCCAGCAGTGAAGGGCAGGGGCAAAGGGAGACCCAGTACTTC,CASSEGQGQRETQYF,TRBJ2-5,NA,NA,TRBV2
TGTGCCAGCAGCTTCATAGGTCAAGGGGGCGAAGCTTTCTTT,CASSFIGQGGEAFF,TRBJ1-1,TRBD1,few,TRBV7-9
TGCGCCAGCAGCCAAGAAGGGACGGGTTTGGGATCACCCCTCCACTTT,CASSQEGTGLGSPLHF,TRBJ1-6,NA,NA,TRBV4-3
TGTGCCAGCAGTGAATTGCGGGGGAGGAGTACTGAAGCTTTCTTT,CASSELRGRSTEAFF,TRBJ1-1,NA,NA,TRBV2
TGTGCCAGCACCCCCAGCCGGAGACAGGGAGGCCAGCCCCAGCATTTT,CASTPSRRQGGQPQHF,TRBJ1-5,TRBD1,NA,TRBV2
TGCGCCAGCAGTCTCACCGCCCGGGGACAGGAAAACGAGCAGTACTTC,CASSLTARGQENEQYF,TRBJ2-7,TRBD1,NA,TRBV23-1
TGCGCCAGCAGCTTGACGTACGGCACGCTAGCGACGAACACCGGGGAGCTGTTTTTT,CASSLTYGTLATNTGELFF,TRBJ2-2,NA,NA,TRBV5-1
TGTGCCATCAGTGTCCCTCACAGGGAAAACTATGGCTACACCTTC,CAISVPHRENYGYTF,TRBJ1-2,NA,NA,TRBV10-3
TGTGCCAGCAGCTCAGGGATTAAGGATACGCAGTATTTT,CASSSGIKDTQYF,TRBJ2-3,NA,NA,TRBV7-9
TGTGCCTATAAAACGAAGAGGGCCAACGTCCTGACTTTC,CAYKTKRANVLTF,TRBJ2-6,NA,NA,TRBV30
TGCGCCAGCAGCCAAGATGTATACGGCGTGGGACGGCTTACTTACGAGCAGTACTTC,CASSQDVYGVGRLTYEQYF,TRBJ2-7,NA,few,TRBV4-1
TGCGCCAGCAGCTTGGAGAGGGCGGAAGAGACCCAGTACTTC,CASSLERAEETQYF,TRBJ2-5,NA,NA,TRBV5-1
TGTGCCAGTAGGCGGAGACGGAACACAGATACGCAGTATTTT,CASRRRRNTDTQYF,TRBJ2-3,NA,NA,TRBV19
TGTGCCAGCAGCCAAGATTCAGGGGGAGATACGCAGTATTTT,CASSQDSGGDTQYF,TRBJ2-3,TRBD1,NA,TRBV14
TGCGCCAGCAGCATCGGACCAGGGGTCCAAGAGACCCAGTACTTC,CASSIGPGVQETQYF,TRBJ2-5,NA,few,TRBV5-1
TGTGCCAGCAGCTTAGCGAGTAGCGGGGGGGCCTACGAGCAGTACTTC,CASSLASSGGAYEQYF,TRBJ2-7,TRBD2,few,TRBV7-2
TGTGCCAGAACCTGGGAGGAACCTGGTGAGACCCAGTACTTC,CARTWEEPGETQYF,TRBJ2-5,NA,NA,TRBV7-2
TGTGCCAGCAGCTTAGGACCATCACTAGCGCGGGAGGGCGGGAATACGCAGTATTTT,CASSLGPSLAREGGNTQYF,TRBJ2-3,TRBD2,NA,TRBV7-2
TGTGCCAGCAGTGGTTCGGGACAGGGATTTGTGGAGACCCAGTACTTC,CASSGSGQGFVETQYF,TRBJ2-5,TRBD1,NA,TRBV2
TGCGCCAGCAGCCAAGGGGACAGGGACCCCTACGAGCAGTACTTC,CASSQGDRDPYEQYF,TRBJ2-7,TRBD1,NA,TRBV4-1
TGTGCCAGCAGTTCACAACAGGGGCGGGCCAAAAACATTCAGTACTTC,CASSSQQGRAKNIQYF,TRBJ2-4,TRBD1,NA,TRBV28
TGCAGCGTTGGAGGCGAGGGTGCGGAAAAACTGTTTTTT,CSVGGEGAEKLFF,TRBJ1-4,NA,few,TRBV29-1
TGTGCCAGTAGTATTACGCTGAATGAGCAGTTCTTC,CASSITLNEQFF,TRBJ2-1,NA,NA,TRBV19
TGTGCCACCAGCAGACCACTTGGTAGTAGCGGGGGTACTAGCACAGATACGCAGTATTTT,CATSRPLGSSGGTSTDTQYF,TRBJ2-3,TRBD2,NA,TRBV15
TGTGCCAGCAGTACGACAGGGGGCGAAAAGGAGCAGTTCTTC,CASSTTGGEKEQFF,TRBJ2-1,TRBD1,NA,TRBV25-1
TGTGCCAGCAGATACACTGGGACCTGGGACCAGTACTTC,CASRYTGTWDQYF,TRBJ2-5,NA,NA,TRBV7-2
TGTGCCAGTAGTTCCTTAACAGGGACCGTCACCGGGGAGCTGTTTTTT,CASSSLTGTVTGELFF,TRBJ2-2,NA,NA,TRBV19
TGCGCCAGCAGCCAACAAGGGAACACCGGGGAGCTGTTTTTT,CASSQQGNTGELFF,TRBJ2-2,NA,few,TRBV4-1